The source of this T cell receptor (beta chain) is a study of blood T cell repertoires in COVID-19. Study-level background: Acute and convalescent COVID-19 samples came from the United States, Italy and Spain.

In Seattle, patients joined the study during active infection and were tracked longitudinally. The CDR3 spans 13 residues. Germline-derived CDR1 and CDR2 are KGHDR and SFDVKD. V was pared by 4 bases and J by 6 bases, with 12 bases between. Original processing methods: The assay estimated nucleated cells by amplifying reference gene primers. The table came from immunoSEQ multiplex PCR; TCRdb's copy has only in-frame clones and leaves some out. D and trimming were read from the DNA, whereas the V and J calls and clone size are those reported in that table. The sample includes nearly 250,000 clones, roughly 86% of them seen just once.

The chain uses TRBV24-1 and TRBJ2-7, with D unresolved. Sample: peripheral blood. The origin of this receptor is an elderly woman with COVID-19, enrolled during active disease. The CDR3 reads CATSDQRFAEQYF. In DNA, the CDR3 is TGTGCCACCAGTGACCAACGGTTTGCCGAGCAGTACTTC.